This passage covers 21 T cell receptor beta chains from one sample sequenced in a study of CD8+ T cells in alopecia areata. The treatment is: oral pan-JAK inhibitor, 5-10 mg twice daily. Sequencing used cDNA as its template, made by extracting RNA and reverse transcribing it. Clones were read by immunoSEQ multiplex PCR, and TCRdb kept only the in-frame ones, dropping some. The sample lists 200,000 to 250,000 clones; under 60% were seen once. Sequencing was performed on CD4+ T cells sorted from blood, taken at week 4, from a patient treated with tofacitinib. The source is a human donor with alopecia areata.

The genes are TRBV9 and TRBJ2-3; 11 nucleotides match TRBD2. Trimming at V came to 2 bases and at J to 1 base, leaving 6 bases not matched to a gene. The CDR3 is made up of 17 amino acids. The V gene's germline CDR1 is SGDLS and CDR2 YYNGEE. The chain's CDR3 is CASSVLAGGRGTDTQYF. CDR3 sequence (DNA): TGTGCCAGCAGCGTTCTAGCGGGGGGCCGGGGCACAGATACGCAGTATTTT.

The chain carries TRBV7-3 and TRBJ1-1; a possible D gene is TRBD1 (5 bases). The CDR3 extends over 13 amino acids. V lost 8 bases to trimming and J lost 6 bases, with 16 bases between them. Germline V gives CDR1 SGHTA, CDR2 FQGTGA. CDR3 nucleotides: TGTGCCAGCTCTGAGGGGCGCGCTGCTGAAGCTTTCTTT. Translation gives CASSEGRAAEAFF.

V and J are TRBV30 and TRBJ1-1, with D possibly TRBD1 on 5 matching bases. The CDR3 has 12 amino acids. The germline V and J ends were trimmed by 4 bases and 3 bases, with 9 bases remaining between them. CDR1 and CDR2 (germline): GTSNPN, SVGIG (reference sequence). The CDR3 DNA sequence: TGTGCCTGGAAAGGGGTGGACACTGAAGCTTTCTTT. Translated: CAWKGVDTEAFF.

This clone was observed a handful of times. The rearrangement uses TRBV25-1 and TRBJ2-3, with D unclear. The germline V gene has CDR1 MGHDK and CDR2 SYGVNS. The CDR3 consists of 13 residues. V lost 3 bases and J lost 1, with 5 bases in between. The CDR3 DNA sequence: TGTGCCAGCAGTGACGCAGGCACAGATACGCAGTATTTT. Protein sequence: CASSDAGTDTQYF.

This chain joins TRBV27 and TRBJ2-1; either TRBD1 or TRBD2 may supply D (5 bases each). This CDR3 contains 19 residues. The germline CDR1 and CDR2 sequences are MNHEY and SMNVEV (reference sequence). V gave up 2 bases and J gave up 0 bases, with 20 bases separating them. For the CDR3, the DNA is TGTGCCAGCAGTTTACTAGGCGCCGGGACGGGGCTCTCCTACAATGAGCAGTTCTTC. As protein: CASSLLGAGTGLSYNEQFF.

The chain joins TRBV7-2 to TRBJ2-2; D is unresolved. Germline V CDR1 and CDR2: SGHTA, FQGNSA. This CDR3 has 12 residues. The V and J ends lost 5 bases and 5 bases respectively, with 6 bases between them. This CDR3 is CASSLLTGELFF. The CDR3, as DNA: TGTGCCAGCAGCCTATTGACCGGGGAGCTGTTTTTT.

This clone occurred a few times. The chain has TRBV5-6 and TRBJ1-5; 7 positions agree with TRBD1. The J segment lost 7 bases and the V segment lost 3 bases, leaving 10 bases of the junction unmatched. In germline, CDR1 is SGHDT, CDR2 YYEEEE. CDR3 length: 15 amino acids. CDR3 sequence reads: CASSSDRERGQPQHF. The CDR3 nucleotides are TGTGCCAGCAGCTCTGACAGGGAGCGGGGACAGCCCCAGCATTTT. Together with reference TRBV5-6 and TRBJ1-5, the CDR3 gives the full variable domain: DAGVTQSPTHLIKTRGQQVTLRCSPKSGHDTVSWYQQALGQGPQFIFQYYEEEERQRGNFPDRFSGHQFPNYSSELNVNALLLGDSALYLCASSSDRERGQPQHFGDGTRLSIL.

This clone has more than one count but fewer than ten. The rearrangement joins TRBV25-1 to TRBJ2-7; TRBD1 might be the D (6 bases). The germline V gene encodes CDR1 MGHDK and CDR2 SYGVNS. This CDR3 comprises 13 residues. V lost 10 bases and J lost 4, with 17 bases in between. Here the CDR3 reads CATRPGVMYEQYF. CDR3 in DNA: TGTGCCACTAGACCAGGGGTGATGTACGAGCAGTACTTC.

The CDR3 protein is CSASTGDGYTF. For the CDR3, the DNA is TGCAGTGCTTCGACAGGGGATGGCTACACCTTC. V usage is TRBV20-1 and J usage is TRBJ1-2; 8 bases map to TRBD1. V lost 5 bases, J lost 6 bases, and 2 bases stayed unmatched. The CDR3 is made up of 11 amino acids. Per germline, CDR1 DFQATT and CDR2 SNEGSKA (reference sequence).

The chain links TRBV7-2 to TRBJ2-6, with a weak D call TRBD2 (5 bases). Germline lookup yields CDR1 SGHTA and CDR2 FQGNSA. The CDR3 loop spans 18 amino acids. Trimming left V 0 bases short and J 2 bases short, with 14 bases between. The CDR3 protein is CASSLAPGGLAGANVLTF. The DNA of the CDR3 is TGTGCCAGCAGCTTAGCGCCTGGAGGACTCGCTGGGGCCAACGTCCTGACTTTC.

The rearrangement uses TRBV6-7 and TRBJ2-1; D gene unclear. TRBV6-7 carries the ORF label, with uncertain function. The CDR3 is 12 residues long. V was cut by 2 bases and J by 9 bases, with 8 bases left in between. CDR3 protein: CASSYGVREQFF. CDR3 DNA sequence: TGTGCCAGCAGTTACGGGGTGCGTGAGCAGTTCTTC.

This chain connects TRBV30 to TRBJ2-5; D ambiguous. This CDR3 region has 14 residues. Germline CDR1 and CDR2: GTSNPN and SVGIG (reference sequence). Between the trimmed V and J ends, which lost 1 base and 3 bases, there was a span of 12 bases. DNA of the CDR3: TGTGCCTGGAGTGCCGGACGGACGGAAGAGACCCAGTACTTC. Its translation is CAWSAGRTEETQYF. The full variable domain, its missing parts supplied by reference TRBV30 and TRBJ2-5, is SQTIHQWPATLVQPVGSPLSLECTVEGTSNPNLYWYRQAAGRGLQLLFYSVGIGQISSEVPQNLSASRPQDRQFILSSKKLLLSDSGFYLCAWSAGRTEETQYFGPGTRLLVL.

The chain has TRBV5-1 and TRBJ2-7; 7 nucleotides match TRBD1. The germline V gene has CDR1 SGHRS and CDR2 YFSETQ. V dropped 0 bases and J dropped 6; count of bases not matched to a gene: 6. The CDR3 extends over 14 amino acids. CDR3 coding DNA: TGCGCCAGCAGCTTGGAAGTCAGGGGGTTCGAGCAGTACTTC. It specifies CASSLEVRGFEQYF.

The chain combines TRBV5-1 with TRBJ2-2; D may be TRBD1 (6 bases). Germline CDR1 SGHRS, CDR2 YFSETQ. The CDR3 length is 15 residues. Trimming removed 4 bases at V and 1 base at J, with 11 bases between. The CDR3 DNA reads TGCGCCAGCAGCATCTTGGGACAGAACACCGGGGAGCTGTTTTTT. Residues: CASSILGQNTGELFF. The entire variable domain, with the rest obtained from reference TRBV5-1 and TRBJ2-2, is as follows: KAGVTQTPRYLIKTRGQQVTLSCSPISGHRSVSWYQQTPGQGLQFLFEYFSETQRNKGNFPGRFSGRQFSNSRSEMNVSTLELGDSALYLCASSILGQNTGELFFGEGSRLTVL.

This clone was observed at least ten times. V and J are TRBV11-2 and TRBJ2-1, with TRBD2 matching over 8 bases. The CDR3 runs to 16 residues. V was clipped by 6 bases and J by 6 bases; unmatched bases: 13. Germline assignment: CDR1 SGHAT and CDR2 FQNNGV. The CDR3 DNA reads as TGTGCCAGCAGAAATTCTCGGGGGGGCCGTTTCAATGAGCAGTTCTTC. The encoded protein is CASRNSRGGRFNEQFF.

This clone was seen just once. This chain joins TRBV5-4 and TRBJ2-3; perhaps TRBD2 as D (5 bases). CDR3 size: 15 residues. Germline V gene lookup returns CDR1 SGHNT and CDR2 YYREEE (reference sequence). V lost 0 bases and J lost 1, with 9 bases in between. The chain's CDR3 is CASSLGAVRTDTQYF. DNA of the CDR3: TGTGCCAGCAGCTTGGGAGCGGTGCGCACAGATACGCAGTATTTT.

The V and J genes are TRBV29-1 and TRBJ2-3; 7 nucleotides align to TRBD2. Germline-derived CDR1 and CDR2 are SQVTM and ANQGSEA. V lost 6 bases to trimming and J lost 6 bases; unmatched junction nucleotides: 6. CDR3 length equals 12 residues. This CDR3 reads CSVTTSADTQYF. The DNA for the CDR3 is TGCAGCGTGACAACTAGCGCGGATACGCAGTATTTT.

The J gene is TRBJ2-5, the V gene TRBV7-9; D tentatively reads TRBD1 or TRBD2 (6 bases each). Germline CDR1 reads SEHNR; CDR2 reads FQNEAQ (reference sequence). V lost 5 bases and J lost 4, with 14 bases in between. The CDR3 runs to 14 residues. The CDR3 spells CASSPGGTTETQYF. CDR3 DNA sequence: TGTGCCAGCAGCCCTGGGGGGACAACAGAGACCCAGTACTTC.

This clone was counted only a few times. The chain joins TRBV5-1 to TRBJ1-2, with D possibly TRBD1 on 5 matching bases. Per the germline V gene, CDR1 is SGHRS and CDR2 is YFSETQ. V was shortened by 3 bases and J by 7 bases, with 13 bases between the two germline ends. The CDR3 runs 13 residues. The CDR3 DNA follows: TGCGCCAGCAGCTCCGCCAGGGAGCGTGGCTACACCTTC. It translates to CASSSARERGYTF.

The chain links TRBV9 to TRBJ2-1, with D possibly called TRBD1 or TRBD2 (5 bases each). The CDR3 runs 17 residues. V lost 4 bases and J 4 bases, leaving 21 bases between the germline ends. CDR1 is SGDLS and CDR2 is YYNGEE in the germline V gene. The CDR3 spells CASSSRTGAAGYNEQFF. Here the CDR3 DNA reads TGTGCCAGCAGCTCCCGGACCGGGGCTGCAGGGTACAATGAGCAGTTCTTC.

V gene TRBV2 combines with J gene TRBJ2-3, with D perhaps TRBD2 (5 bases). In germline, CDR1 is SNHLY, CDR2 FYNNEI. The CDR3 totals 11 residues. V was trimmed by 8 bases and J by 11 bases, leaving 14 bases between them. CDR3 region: CASRETSKQYF. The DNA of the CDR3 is TGTGCCAGCCGGGAAACGTCGAAGCAGTATTTT.